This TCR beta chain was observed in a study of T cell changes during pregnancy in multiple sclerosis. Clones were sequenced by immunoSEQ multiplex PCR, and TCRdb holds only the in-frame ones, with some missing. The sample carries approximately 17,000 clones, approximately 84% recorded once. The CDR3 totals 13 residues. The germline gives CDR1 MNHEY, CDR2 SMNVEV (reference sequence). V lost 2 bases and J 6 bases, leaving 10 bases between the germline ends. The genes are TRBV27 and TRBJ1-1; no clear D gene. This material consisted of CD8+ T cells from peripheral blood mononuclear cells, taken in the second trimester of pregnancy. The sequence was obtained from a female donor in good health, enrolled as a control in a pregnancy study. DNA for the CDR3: TGTGCCAGCAGTTTACCCAATCGCGCTGAAGCTTTCTTT. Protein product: CASSLPNRAEAFF.